This T cell receptor (beta chain) was sequenced in a study of long-term antiretroviral therapy in people with HIV. The authors ran the immunoSEQ assay, v3.0, at survey level. TCRdb's copy holds only in-frame clones and misses some; the assay was immunoSEQ multiplex PCR. The sample consists of more than 25,000 clones, roughly 80% of them appearing once. The study's findings and limits: Diversity remained lower than transplant donor controls, even though it increased after ART. Before ART, certain clones expanded, and these dominated the repertoire at all time points. Narrower CDR3 length ranges marked HIV repertoires relative to controls.

Concerning this clone: Its matching antigen is unknown.

Trimming pared 5 bases from V and 0 bases from J, leaving 14 bases between. The germline V gene has CDR1 SGHAT and CDR2 FQNNGV. The CDR3 runs to 16 residues. Without exception, participants with HIV were treated in the United States. This specimen consisted of unsorted PBMCs, obtained 3 years after starting antiretroviral therapy. The genes are TRBV11-2 and TRBJ1-3; D remains unclear. The origin of this receptor is a man aged 40-50 years with HIV. The CDR3 is CASSRGPISSGNTIYF. For the CDR3, the DNA is TGTGCCAGCAGCAGAGGGCCGATCTCCTCTGGAAACACCATATATTTT.